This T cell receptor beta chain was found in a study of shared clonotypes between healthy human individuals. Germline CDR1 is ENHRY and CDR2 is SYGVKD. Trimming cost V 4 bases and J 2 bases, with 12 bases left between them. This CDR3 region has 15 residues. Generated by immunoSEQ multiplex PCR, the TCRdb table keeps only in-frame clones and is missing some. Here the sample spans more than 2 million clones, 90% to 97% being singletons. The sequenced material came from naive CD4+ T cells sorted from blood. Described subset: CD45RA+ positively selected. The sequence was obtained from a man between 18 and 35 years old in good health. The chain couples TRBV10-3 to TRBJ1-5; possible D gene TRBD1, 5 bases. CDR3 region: CAISGGREGNQPQHF. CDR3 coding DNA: TGTGCCATCAGTGGAGGCAGGGAAGGCAATCAGCCCCAGCATTTT.